The source of this T cell receptor beta chain is a study of blood T cell repertoires in COVID-19. The wider study: The origin of the acute and convalescent COVID-19 samples was the United States, Italy and Spain.

CDR3 length: 13 residues. Assay used: immunoSEQ multiplex PCR; TCRdb lists only in-frame clones, some missing. The sample has about 60,000 clones; roughly nine tenths are singletons. What was sequenced was peripheral blood. The chain combines TRBV21-1 with TRBJ1-4; the table calls TRBD1, which could not be checked here. TRBV21-1 is a listed pseudogene. The sequence came from a human donor with acute or convalescent COVID-19. The donor label of this sample is uncertain. The CDR3 bases are TGTGCCAGCAGCAGCAGGGTTGGTCTCGGACTGTTTTTT. Translated, it gives CASSSRVGLGLFF.